The 19 T cell receptor beta chains given below trace back to one sample, sequenced in a study of blood T cell repertoires in COVID-19. Method: immunoSEQ multiplex PCR; TCRdb's copy keeps in-frame clones and lacks some. Of about 82,000 clones listed, over 70% are singletons. The material sequenced was peripheral blood. These receptors all stem from a woman aged 55-75 years with acute or convalescent COVID-19.

The chain combines TRBV5-1 with TRBJ1-1, with 7 positions matching TRBD1. The CDR3 extends over 16 amino acids. V gave up 2 bases and J gave up 0 bases; unmatched junction bases: 7. From germline, CDR1 is SGHRS and CDR2 YFSETQ. CDR3 loop: CASSLSGTALNTEAFF. Written as DNA, the CDR3 is TGCGCCAGCAGCTTAAGTGGGACAGCTCTGAACACTGAAGCTTTCTTT.

Only a few counts were recorded for this clone. The V call is TRBV6-1, the J call TRBJ2-3, with TRBD1 matching over 12 bases. V was clipped by 2 bases and J by 5 bases; unmatched bases: 11. This CDR3 is 18 amino acids long. CDR1 is MNHNS, CDR2 SASEGT, per germline. CDR3 nucleotides: TGTGCCAGCAGTGAAAGGGGACAGGGGGCGAGTTTGTTAGATACGCAGTATTTT. Its translation: CASSERGQGASLLDTQYF.

This clone has more than one count but fewer than ten. The rearrangement uses TRBV9 and TRBJ2-2, with 11 nucleotides matching TRBD2. The CDR3 consists of 17 residues. The germline gives CDR1 SGDLS, CDR2 YYNGEE. J lost 5 bases, V lost 0 bases, and 6 bases had no gene match. The CDR3 loop reads CASSVASGGLRTGELFF. The DNA for the CDR3 is TGTGCCAGCAGCGTAGCTAGCGGGGGGTTAAGGACCGGGGAGCTGTTTTTT.

This clone was recorded once. CDR3 coding DNA: TGTGCCATCAGTGCGGGGGGGCTGGATGGCTACACCTTC. It specifies CAISAGGLDGYTF. V is TRBV10-3 and J is TRBJ1-2; possibly TRBD1 for D (6 bases). This CDR3 has 13 residues. Trimming pared 4 bases from V and 6 bases from J, leaving 12 bases between. Germline-derived CDR1 and CDR2 are ENHRY and SYGVKD.

V and J are TRBV6-5 and TRBJ2-1; 7 nucleotides agree with TRBD2. Trimming cost V 2 bases and J 3 bases; bases outside gene matches: 4. This CDR3 has 15 amino acids. Germline CDR1 is MNHEY and CDR2 is SVGAGI. CDR3 amino acids: CASSYQAGDYNEQFF. For the CDR3, the DNA is TGTGCCAGCAGTTACCAGGCGGGAGACTACAATGAGCAGTTCTTC.

In its sample, this clone was seen once. The junction shows a germline mismatch at one end, possibly a read error. The gene calls are TRBV7-7 and TRBJ2-1; 7 positions match TRBD1. The CDR3 consists of 14 residues. Germline V CDR1 and CDR2: SSHAT, FNYEAQ (reference sequence). CDR3 residues: CASSPNPTGNEQFF. The CDR3 DNA reads TGTGCTAGCAGCCCAAACCCGACAGGGAATGAGCAGTTCTTC.

This rearrangement joins TRBV4-1 to TRBJ2-2, with 9 bases matching TRBD1. The CDR3 contains 18 residues. Germline V gene lookup returns CDR1 MGHRA and CDR2 YSYEKL. The ends lost 0 bases at V and 4 bases at J; junction bases unmatched: 9. CDR3 protein: CASSQDLYSGQGTGELFF. The DNA for the CDR3 is TGCGCCAGCAGCCAAGATCTTTACTCGGGACAGGGCACCGGGGAGCTGTTTTTT.

The rearrangement links TRBV29-1 to TRBJ2-2; 10 nucleotides agree with TRBD2. Germline V gene data show CDR1 as SQVTM and CDR2 as ANQGSEA. V shed 8 bases and J 0 bases; nucleotides not matched to a gene: 3. The CDR3 extends over 14 amino acids. For the CDR3, the DNA is TGCAGCACACTAGCGGGGACGAACACCGGGGAGCTGTTTTTT. The encoded protein is CSTLAGTNTGELFF.

The chain joins TRBV30 to TRBJ2-7; TRBD2 agrees at 7 bases. V was pared by 0 bases and J by 5 bases, with 7 bases of the junction left unmatched. Germline V gene data show CDR1 as GTSNPN and CDR2 as SVGIG (reference sequence). This CDR3 is built from 14 residues. CDR3 region: CAWSVKGGSDEQYF. The CDR3, as DNA: TGTGCCTGGAGTGTAAAGGGAGGGAGCGACGAGCAGTACTTC.

The rearrangement links TRBV16 to TRBJ1-2; 7 nucleotides agree with TRBD1. The CDR3 has 16 amino acids. CDR1 is KGHSY and CDR2 is FQNENV in the germline V gene. V gave up 0 bases and J gave up 0 bases; unmatched junction bases: 4. The CDR3 loop is CASSQSRQGANYGYTF. The CDR3 nucleotides read TGTGCCAGCAGCCAATCGCGACAGGGAGCTAACTATGGCTACACCTTC.

The V call is TRBV6-7, the J call TRBJ1-2; 7 bases line up with TRBD1. Being an ORF, TRBV6-7 has a function that is uncertain. V shed 11 bases, J shed 0 bases, and the junction held 21 bases outside the gene matches. CDR3 length equals 18 residues. The CDR3 reads CAGTQLGGTKRPNYGYTF. Written as DNA, the CDR3 is TGTGCCGGGACTCAATTAGGGGGCACCAAACGTCCTAACTATGGCTACACCTTC.

The chain is built from TRBV18 and TRBJ2-1; TRBD1 is a possible D gene (6 bases). The V end was cut by 5 bases, the J end by 0 bases, with 11 bases between. The CDR3 is 15 amino acids. Germline CDR1 reads KGHSH; CDR2 reads LQKENI. The DNA of the CDR3 is TGTGCCAGCTCAATTACAGGGAGCTCCTACAATGAGCAGTTCTTC. Protein sequence: CASSITGSSYNEQFF.

This clone appeared once. The CDR3 DNA reads as TGTGCCAGCAGACCACCCACAGGGAGTCAGAACTCACCCCTCCACTTT. This gives the protein CASRPPTGSQNSPLHF. V and J are TRBV2 and TRBJ1-6, with D possibly TRBD1 on 6 matching bases. This CDR3 has 16 residues. Trimming removed 6 bases from V and 10 bases from J, with 22 bases in between. Germline V gene sequence: CDR1 SNHLY, CDR2 FYNNEI.

This rearrangement joins TRBV5-1 to TRBJ2-7, with D uncertain. The V end lost 4 bases, the J end lost 0 bases, and 20 bases lay between the germline ends. This CDR3 comprises 17 residues. Germline V gives CDR1 SGHRS, CDR2 YFSETQ. CDR3 nucleotide sequence: TGCGCCAGCAGCCCGTACTCTGGAGCGAACCCCTCCTACGAGCAGTACTTC. This translates into CASSPYSGANPSYEQYF.

V gene TRBV12-3 or TRBV12-4 combines with J gene TRBJ1-2; 8 nucleotides agree with TRBD1. The CDR3 runs 12 residues. The ends lost 10 bases at V and 7 bases at J; junction bases unmatched: 8. CDR3 in amino acids: CATMQGAGGYTF. Here the CDR3 DNA reads TGTGCCACCATGCAGGGGGCGGGTGGCTACACCTTC.

V is TRBV3-1 (or the pseudogene TRBV3-2) and J is TRBJ1-2, with TRBD1 identical over 9 bases. Germline values: CDR1 LGHDT, CDR2 YNNKEL (reference sequence). The CDR3 has 16 residues. The V segment lost 4 bases and the J segment 7 bases; nucleotides outside the gene matches: 13. DNA for the CDR3: TGTGCCAGCAGCCGGGCGACTACAGGGGGCGTAATTGGCTACACCTTC. It yields the protein CASSRATTGGVIGYTF.

The chain carries TRBV7-2 and TRBJ2-2; D may be TRBD2 (5 bases). The V and J ends lost 1 base and 0 bases respectively, with 12 bases between them. The CDR3 extends over 17 amino acids. Germline lookup yields CDR1 SGHTA and CDR2 FQGNSA. For the CDR3, the DNA is TGTGCCAGCAGCTTAGGCCCCACACTAGCGAACACCGGGGAGCTGTTTTTT. This codes for CASSLGPTLANTGELFF.

The V and J genes are TRBV6-2 or TRBV6-3 and TRBJ2-1; no firm D call. Germline CDR1 and CDR2: MNHEY and SVGEGT. The CDR3 is 13 amino acids. Between the trimmed V and J ends, which lost 2 bases and 3 bases, there was a span of 5 bases. DNA of the CDR3: TGTGCCAGCAGTTACGACAACTACAATGAGCAGTTCTTC. The encoded protein is CASSYDNYNEQFF.

The chain carries TRBV5-6 and TRBJ1-2; D gene ambiguous. The CDR3 is made up of 12 amino acids. Per the germline V gene, CDR1 is SGHDT and CDR2 is YYEEEE. The V and J ends lost 1 base and 8 bases respectively, with 9 bases between them. The CDR3 DNA is TGTGCCAGCAGCTTGAGAGTGGGCGGCTACACCTTC. Translation gives CASSLRVGGYTF.